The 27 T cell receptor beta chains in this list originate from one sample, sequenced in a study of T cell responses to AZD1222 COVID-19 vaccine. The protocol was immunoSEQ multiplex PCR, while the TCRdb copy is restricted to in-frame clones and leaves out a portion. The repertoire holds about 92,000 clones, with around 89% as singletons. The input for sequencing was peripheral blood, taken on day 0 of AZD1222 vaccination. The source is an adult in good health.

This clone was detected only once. The DNA of the CDR3 is TGTGCCAGCAGCCACCACCGGGACACTGACGAGCAGTACTTC. The encoded protein is CASSHHRDTDEQYF. This chain connects TRBV13 to TRBJ2-7, with a weak D call TRBD1 (6 bases). Per germline, CDR1 PRHDT and CDR2 FYEKMQ (reference sequence). The CDR3 has 14 amino acids. Trimming took 5 bases from V and 5 from J, leaving 16 bases between them.

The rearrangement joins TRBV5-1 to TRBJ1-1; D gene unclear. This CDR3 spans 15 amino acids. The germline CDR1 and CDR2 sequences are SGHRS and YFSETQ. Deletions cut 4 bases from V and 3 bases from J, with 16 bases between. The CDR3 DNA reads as TGCGCCAGCAGCCCCGGTTCGAGTGTGGACACTGAAGCTTTCTTT. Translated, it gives CASSPGSSVDTEAFF.

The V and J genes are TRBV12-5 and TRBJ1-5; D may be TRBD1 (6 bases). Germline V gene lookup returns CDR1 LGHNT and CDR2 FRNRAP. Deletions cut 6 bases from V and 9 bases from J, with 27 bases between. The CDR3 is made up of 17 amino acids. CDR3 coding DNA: TGTGCTAGTGGATCCATAACTTCGGACAGCTCCATTCGGCCCCAGCATTTT. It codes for CASGSITSDSSIRPQHF. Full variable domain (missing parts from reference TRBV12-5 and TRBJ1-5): DARVTQTPRHKVTEMGQEVTMRCQPILGHNTVFWYRQTMMQGLELLAYFRNRAPLDDSGMPKDRFSAEMPDATLATLKIQPSEPRDSAVYFCASGSITSDSSIRPQHFGDGTRLSIL.

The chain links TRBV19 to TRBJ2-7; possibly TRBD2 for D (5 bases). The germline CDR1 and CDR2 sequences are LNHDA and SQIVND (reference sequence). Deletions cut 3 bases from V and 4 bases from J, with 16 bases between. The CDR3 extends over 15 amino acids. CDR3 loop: CASSIVSTGEYEQYF. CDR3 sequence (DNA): TGTGCCAGTAGTATCGTGAGCACCGGGGAGTACGAGCAGTACTTC.

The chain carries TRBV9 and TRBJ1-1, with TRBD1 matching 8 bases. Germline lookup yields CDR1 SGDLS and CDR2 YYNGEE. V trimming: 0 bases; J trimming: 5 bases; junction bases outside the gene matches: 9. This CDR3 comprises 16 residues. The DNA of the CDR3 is TGTGCCAGCAGCGTAGGAGGACAGGGTTTAGGGACTGAAGCTTTCTTT. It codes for CASSVGGQGLGTEAFF.

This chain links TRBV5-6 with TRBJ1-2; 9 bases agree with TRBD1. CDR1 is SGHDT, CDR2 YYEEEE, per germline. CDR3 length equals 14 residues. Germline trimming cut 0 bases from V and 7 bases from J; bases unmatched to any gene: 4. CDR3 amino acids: CASSLVGQGAGYTF. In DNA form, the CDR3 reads TGTGCCAGCAGCTTGGTGGGACAGGGTGCTGGCTACACCTTC.

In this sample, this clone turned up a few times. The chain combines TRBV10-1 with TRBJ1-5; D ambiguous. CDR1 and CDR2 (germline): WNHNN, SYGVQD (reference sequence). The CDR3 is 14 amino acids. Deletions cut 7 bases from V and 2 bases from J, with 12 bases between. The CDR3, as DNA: TGCGCCAGCACCCCCGGGCGGGGCAATCAGCCCCAGCATTTT. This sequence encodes CASTPGRGNQPQHF.

In nucleotides, the CDR3 is TGTGCCAGCAGCCTGAGCGGGGGGGCCGAGGATACGCAGTATTTT. Encoded protein: CASSLSGGAEDTQYF. The chain combines TRBV7-9 with TRBJ2-3, with 10 bases lining up with TRBD2. Per germline, CDR1 SEHNR and CDR2 FQNEAQ (reference sequence). The CDR3 is made up of 15 amino acids. J was trimmed by 6 bases and V by 5 bases; bases with no gene match: 8.

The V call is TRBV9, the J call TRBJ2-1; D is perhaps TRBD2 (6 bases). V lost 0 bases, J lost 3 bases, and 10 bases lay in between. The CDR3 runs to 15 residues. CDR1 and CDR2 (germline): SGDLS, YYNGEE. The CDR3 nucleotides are TGTGCCAGCAGCGTAGGAGGGACTCTCTACAATGAGCAGTTCTTC. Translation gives CASSVGGTLYNEQFF. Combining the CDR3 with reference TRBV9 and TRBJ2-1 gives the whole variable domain DSGVTQTPKHLITATGQRVTLRCSPRSGDLSVYWYQQSLDQGLQFLIQYYNGEERAKGNILERFSAQQFPDLHSELNLSSLELGDSALYFCASSVGGTLYNEQFFGPGTRLTVL.

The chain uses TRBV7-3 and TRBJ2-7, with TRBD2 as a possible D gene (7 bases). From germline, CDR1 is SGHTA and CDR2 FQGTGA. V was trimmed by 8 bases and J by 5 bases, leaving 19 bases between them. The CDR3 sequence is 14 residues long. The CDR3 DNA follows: TGTGCCAGCGGTCTGGGGGGGCCTCTGGACGAGCAGTACTTC. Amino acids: CASGLGGPLDEQYF.

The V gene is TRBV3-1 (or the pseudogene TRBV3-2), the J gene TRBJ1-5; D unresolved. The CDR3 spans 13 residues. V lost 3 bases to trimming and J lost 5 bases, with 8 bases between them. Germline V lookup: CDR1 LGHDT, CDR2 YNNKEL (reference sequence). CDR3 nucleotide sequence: TGTGCCAGCAGCCACGGCGATTATCAGCCCCAGCATTTT. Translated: CASSHGDYQPQHF.

For the CDR3, the DNA is TGCGCCAGCAGCCGATACTCACCCGGGACTGGGGGAGATACGCAGTATTTT. This codes for CASSRYSPGTGGDTQYF. The chain combines TRBV4-1 with TRBJ2-3; possible D gene TRBD2, 6 bases. Trimming left V 4 bases short and J 5 bases short, with 22 bases between. The CDR3 has 17 amino acids. Germline CDR1 and CDR2: MGHRA and YSYEKL.

The CDR3: CASSPGDVNYGYTF. CDR3 DNA sequence: TGTGCCAGCAGTCCCGGGGATGTCAACTATGGCTACACCTTC. The V and J genes are TRBV6-5 and TRBJ1-2; the D is unclear. The germline CDR1 and CDR2 sequences are MNHEY and SVGAGI. There are 14 residues in the CDR3. Trimming removed 5 bases at V and 2 bases at J, with 12 bases between.

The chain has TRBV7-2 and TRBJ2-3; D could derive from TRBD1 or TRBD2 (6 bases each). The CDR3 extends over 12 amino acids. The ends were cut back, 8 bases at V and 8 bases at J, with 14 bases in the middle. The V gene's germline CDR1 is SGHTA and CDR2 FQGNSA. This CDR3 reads CASGDSGATQYF. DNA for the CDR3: TGTGCCAGCGGGGACTCGGGGGCTACGCAGTATTTT.

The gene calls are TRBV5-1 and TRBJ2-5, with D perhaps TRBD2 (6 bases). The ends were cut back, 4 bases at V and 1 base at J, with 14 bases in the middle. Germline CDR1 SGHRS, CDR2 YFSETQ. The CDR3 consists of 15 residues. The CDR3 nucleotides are TGCGCCAGCAGCCCCCTCCCCGGGGGCCAAGAGACCCAGTACTTC. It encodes CASSPLPGGQETQYF.

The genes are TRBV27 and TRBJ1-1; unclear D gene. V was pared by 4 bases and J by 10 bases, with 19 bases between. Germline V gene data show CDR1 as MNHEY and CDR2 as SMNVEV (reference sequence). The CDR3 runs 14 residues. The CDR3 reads CASSSPTRGWLAFF. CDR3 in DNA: TGTGCCAGCAGTTCCCCTACTAGAGGGTGGTTAGCTTTCTTT.

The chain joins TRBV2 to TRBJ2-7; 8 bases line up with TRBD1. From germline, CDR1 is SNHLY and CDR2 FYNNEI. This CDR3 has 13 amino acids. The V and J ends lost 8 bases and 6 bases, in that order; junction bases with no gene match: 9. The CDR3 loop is CASAEDRAPEQYF. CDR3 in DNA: TGTGCCAGCGCTGAGGACAGGGCCCCCGAGCAGTACTTC.

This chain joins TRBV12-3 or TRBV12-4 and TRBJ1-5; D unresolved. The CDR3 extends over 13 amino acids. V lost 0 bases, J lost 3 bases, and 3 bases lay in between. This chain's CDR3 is CASSLASNQPQHF. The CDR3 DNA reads TGTGCCAGCAGTTTAGCTTCCAATCAGCCCCAGCATTTT.

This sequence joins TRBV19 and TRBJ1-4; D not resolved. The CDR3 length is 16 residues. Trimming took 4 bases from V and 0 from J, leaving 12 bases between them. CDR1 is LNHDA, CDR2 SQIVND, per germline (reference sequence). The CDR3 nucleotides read TGTGCCAGTAGTAATCATGATACCGCAACTAATGAAAAACTGTTTTTT. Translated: CASSNHDTATNEKLFF.

The chain's CDR3 is CASSRNTGGFNTGELFF. CDR3 sequence (DNA): TGCGCCAGCAGCCGGAATACAGGGGGCTTCAACACCGGGGAGCTGTTTTTT. The chain has TRBV5-1 and TRBJ2-2, with 9 bases aligning to TRBD1. Germline loops: CDR1 SGHRS, CDR2 YFSETQ. The CDR3 runs to 17 residues. V trimming: 4 bases; J trimming: 2 bases; junction bases outside the gene matches: 9.

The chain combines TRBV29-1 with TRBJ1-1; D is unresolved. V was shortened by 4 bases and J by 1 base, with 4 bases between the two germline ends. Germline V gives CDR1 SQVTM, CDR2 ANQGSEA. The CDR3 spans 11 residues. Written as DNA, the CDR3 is TGCAGCGTTGGTGAGAACACTGAAGCTTTCTTT. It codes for CSVGENTEAFF.

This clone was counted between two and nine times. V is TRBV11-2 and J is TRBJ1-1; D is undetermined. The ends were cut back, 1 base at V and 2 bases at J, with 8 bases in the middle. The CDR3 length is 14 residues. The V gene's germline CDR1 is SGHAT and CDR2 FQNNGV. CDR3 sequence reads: CASSLGAGNTEAFF. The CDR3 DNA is TGTGCCAGCAGCTTAGGAGCAGGTAACACTGAAGCTTTCTTT.

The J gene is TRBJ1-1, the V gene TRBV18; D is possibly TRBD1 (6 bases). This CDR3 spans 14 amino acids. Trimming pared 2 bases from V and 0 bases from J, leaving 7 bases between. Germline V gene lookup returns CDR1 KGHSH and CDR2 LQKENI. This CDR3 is CASSPRGMNTEAFF. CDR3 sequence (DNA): TGTGCCAGCTCACCAAGGGGGATGAACACTGAAGCTTTCTTT.

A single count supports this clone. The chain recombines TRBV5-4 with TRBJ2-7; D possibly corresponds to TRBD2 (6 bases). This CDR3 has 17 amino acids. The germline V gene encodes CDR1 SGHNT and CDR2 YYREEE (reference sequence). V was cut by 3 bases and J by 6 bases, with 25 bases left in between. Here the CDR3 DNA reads TGTGCCAGCAGCTCCACCGGGACTCAAGGAAGGGGCCTCGAGCAGTACTTC. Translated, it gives CASSSTGTQGRGLEQYF.

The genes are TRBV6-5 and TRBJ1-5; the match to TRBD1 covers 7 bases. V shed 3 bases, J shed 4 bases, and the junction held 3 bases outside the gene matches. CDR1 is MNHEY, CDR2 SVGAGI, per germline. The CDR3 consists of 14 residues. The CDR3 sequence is CASSYKGQNQPQHF. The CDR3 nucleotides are TGTGCCAGCAGTTATAAGGGACAGAATCAGCCCCAGCATTTT.

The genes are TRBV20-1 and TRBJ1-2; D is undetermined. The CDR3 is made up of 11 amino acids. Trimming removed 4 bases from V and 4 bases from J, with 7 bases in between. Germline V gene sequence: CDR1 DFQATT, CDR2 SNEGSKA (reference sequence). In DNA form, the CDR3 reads TGCAGTGCTATTTCTTTCTATGGCTACACCTTC. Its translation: CSAISFYGYTF.

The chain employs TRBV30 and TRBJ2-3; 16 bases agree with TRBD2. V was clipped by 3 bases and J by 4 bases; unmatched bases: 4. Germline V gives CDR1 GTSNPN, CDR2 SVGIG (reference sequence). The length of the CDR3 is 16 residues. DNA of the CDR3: TGTGCCTGGAGCCAAGGGACTAGCGGGGGGGCAGATACGCAGTATTTT. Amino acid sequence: CAWSQGTSGGADTQYF.